The 32 T cell receptor beta chains listed next were all sequenced from one sample in a study of T-cell reconstitution after alpha-beta-depleted transplantation in children. Unique molecular identifiers were incorporated when the TCRbeta library was constructed. TCRdb re-derived calls from the PCR reads in MiXCR, one entry per CDR3 protein. Here the sample spans over 300,000 distinct CDR3 sequences, over 9% being singletons. The source material was PBMCs from the stem cell graft donor, sampled from the stem cell graft. These receptors were obtained from a human donor who donated a stem cell graft to a child with acute lymphoblastic leukemia.

The table lists this clonotype with many counts. This CDR3 reads CARTPFLGGISGNTIYF. The DNA of the CDR3 is TGTGCCAGGACTCCTTTCCTGGGCGGGATCTCTGGAAACACCATATATTTT. V and J are TRBV27 and TRBJ1-3; D ambiguous. V lost 9 bases and J lost 0, with 21 bases in between. Per germline, CDR1 MNHEY and CDR2 SMNVEV (reference sequence). This CDR3 is 17 amino acids long.

This clonotype was seen a handful of times. The V and J genes are TRBV7-2 and TRBJ2-3; maybe TRBD2 (6 bases). CDR3 size: 16 residues. The germline V and J ends were trimmed by 0 bases and 2 bases, with 12 bases remaining between them. Germline V lookup: CDR1 SGHTA, CDR2 FQGNSA. DNA of the CDR3: TGTGCCAGCAGCTTAGCGCCGGGAGCGGTCACAGATACGCAGTATTTT. Translated: CASSLAPGAVTDTQYF.

This chain joins TRBV5-1 and TRBJ1-1, with D perhaps matching TRBD1 (5 bases). Trimming left V 0 bases short and J 7 bases short, with 13 bases between. CDR1 is SGHRS, CDR2 YFSETQ, per germline. CDR3 length: 14 amino acids. Written as DNA, the CDR3 is TGCGCCAGCAGCTTGGAACCCCCAGGGAATGAAGCTTTCTTT. Translating gives CASSLEPPGNEAFF.

This chain links TRBV5-1 with TRBJ2-5, with 9 bases lining up with TRBD2. CDR1 is SGHRS and CDR2 is YFSETQ in the germline V gene. After removal of 1 base from V and 5 bases from J, the junction contained 15 bases not matched to a gene. CDR3 length: 18 residues. DNA of the CDR3: TGCGCCAGCAGCTTGTTGTGGGCGGGAGGGCCGTTGATCGAGACCCAGTACTTC. It is translated as CASSLLWAGGPLIETQYF.

The V call is TRBV20-1, the J call TRBJ2-1; D gene unclear. Germline CDR1 reads DFQATT; CDR2 reads SNEGSKA (reference sequence). The CDR3 has 13 residues. V shed 6 bases and J shed 3 bases, with 12 bases lying between them. CDR3 residues: CSATPGSYNEQFF. The CDR3 coding sequence is TGCAGTGCCACACCGGGTAGCTACAATGAGCAGTTCTTC.

This clonotype has ten or more counts. The chain couples TRBV15 to TRBJ2-5; the D is unclear. V lost 1 base to trimming and J lost 5 bases, with 5 bases between them. The germline gives CDR1 LNHNV, CDR2 YYDKDF (reference sequence). The length of the CDR3 is 12 residues. The CDR3 DNA reads as TGTGCCACCAGCAGAGTTAAGGAGACCCAGTACTTC. Translated, it gives CATSRVKETQYF.

The V and J genes are TRBV12-3 or TRBV12-4 and TRBJ2-2; perhaps TRBD1 as D (5 bases). V dropped 5 bases and J dropped 3 bases, with 10 bases sitting between them. This CDR3 region has 14 residues. The CDR3 nucleotides are TGTGCCAGCAGTACCCGCAGGGACACCGGGGAGCTGTTTTTT. Encoded protein: CASSTRRDTGELFF.

This chain links TRBV12-3 or TRBV12-4 with TRBJ2-2, with D possibly matching TRBD2 (7 bases). The CDR3 has 14 amino acids. Trimming took 3 bases from V and 3 from J, leaving 8 bases between them. CDR3 nucleotides: TGTGCCAGCAGTTTCGGGGGGCACACCGGGGAGCTGTTTTTT. Amino acids: CASSFGGHTGELFF.

The chain couples TRBV12-3 or TRBV12-4 to TRBJ2-7, with 10 nucleotides matching TRBD2. This CDR3 is 16 amino acids long. V gave up 2 bases and J gave up 5 bases; unmatched junction bases: 9. CDR3 nucleotide sequence: TGTGCCAGCAGTTTACGGCTAGCGGGAGCGGCGGACGAGCAGTACTTC. It is translated as CASSLRLAGAADEQYF.

This clonotype was counted only a few times. The chain has TRBV15 and TRBJ1-5; D not resolved. The germline CDR1 and CDR2 sequences are LNHNV and YYDKDF (reference sequence). The CDR3 contains 17 residues. The ends were cut back, 2 bases at V and 1 base at J, with 15 bases in the middle. This CDR3 is CATSRPEGRMSNQPQHF. As DNA, the CDR3 is TGTGCCACCAGCAGACCCGAGGGTCGTATGAGCAATCAGCCCCAGCATTTT.

The CDR3 reads CASSLSLLAISYEQYF. In DNA form, the CDR3 reads TGTGCCAGCAGCTTATCCCTTCTAGCGATCTCCTACGAGCAGTACTTC. This sequence joins TRBV7-9 and TRBJ2-7; weak D call: TRBD2 (6 bases). CDR1 and CDR2 (germline): SEHNR, FQNEAQ (reference sequence). Trimming shortened V by 2 bases and J by 0 bases, and 14 bases separated the two germline ends. The CDR3 has 16 amino acids.

The V and J genes are TRBV5-5 and TRBJ2-6, with D uncertain. Trimming took off 3 bases at V and 1 base at J, with 11 bases between the two ends. This CDR3 has 16 residues. CDR1 and CDR2 from the germline V gene are SGHKS and YYEKEE (reference sequence). CDR3 amino acids: CASSWTVTSGANVLTF. The CDR3 DNA follows: TGTGCCAGCAGCTGGACCGTTACTTCTGGGGCCAACGTCCTGACTTTC.

CDR3 region: CASSDRTGENIQYF. CDR3 nucleotides: TGTGCCAGCAGTGACCGGACAGGGGAAAACATTCAGTACTTC. The V and J genes are TRBV2 and TRBJ2-4; 9 bases match TRBD1. The CDR3 loop spans 14 amino acids. With 3 bases clipped from V and 5 bases from J, the junction kept 2 bases outside the gene matches. Germline CDR1 and CDR2: SNHLY and FYNNEI.

This clonotype was seen at least ten times. The chain employs TRBV6-2 or TRBV6-3 and TRBJ2-3; 8 nucleotides align to TRBD2. The CDR3 spans 16 residues. After removal of 2 bases from V and 6 bases from J, the junction contained 10 bases not matched to a gene. CDR1 is MNHEY and CDR2 is SVGEGT in the germline V gene. The CDR3 loop reads CASSYRLAPVLDTQYF. CDR3 bases: TGTGCCAGCAGTTACAGACTAGCGCCCGTCTTGGATACGCAGTATTTT.

As DNA, the CDR3 is TGCAGCGTTGAAGCAAGCGACAGGGGGTACACCGGGGAGCTGTTTTTT. It encodes CSVEASDRGYTGELFF. The chain employs TRBV29-1 and TRBJ2-2, with 9 bases fitting TRBD1. Unmatched junction bases numbered 6, after V lost 1 base and J lost 3 bases. There are 16 residues in the CDR3. Germline-derived CDR1 and CDR2 are SQVTM and ANQGSEA.

This clonotype was seen a handful of times. The chain has TRBV20-1 and TRBJ2-2; 8 nucleotides match TRBD2. Trimming removed 5 bases from V and 1 base from J; junction bases left unmatched: 6. Germline V gene sequence: CDR1 DFQATT, CDR2 SNEGSKA (reference sequence). The CDR3 runs to 15 residues. The CDR3 reads CSAASGSRNTGELFF. The CDR3 bases are TGCAGTGCTGCAAGCGGGAGTCGGAACACCGGGGAGCTGTTTTTT.

The J gene is TRBJ2-7, the V gene TRBV3-1; the D gene could be TRBD1 or TRBD2 (7 bases each). Trimming took 8 bases from V and 0 from J, leaving 26 bases between them. This CDR3 has 18 amino acids. The germline V gene encodes CDR1 LGHDT and CDR2 YNNKEL (reference sequence). DNA for the CDR3: TGTGCCAGCTCTTCTCGGGGGGAAACAGGGGTGTACTCCTACGAGCAGTACTTC. It specifies CASSSRGETGVYSYEQYF.

The sample holds a few counts of this clonotype. The genes are TRBV24-1 and TRBJ2-1, with TRBD1 matching 9 bases. CDR3 length: 16 residues. With 3 bases clipped from V and 8 bases from J, the junction kept 10 bases outside the gene matches. Germline values: CDR1 KGHDR, CDR2 SFDVKD. As DNA, the CDR3 is TGTGCCACCAGTGATAGGACAGGGGAGCCCTCCGATGAGCAGTTCTTC. Amino acids: CATSDRTGEPSDEQFF.

The chain couples TRBV7-9 to TRBJ2-1; TRBD1 aligns across 7 bases. Unmatched junction bases numbered 8, after V lost 5 bases and J lost 7 bases. The CDR3 consists of 14 residues. CDR1 and CDR2 from the germline V gene are SEHNR and FQNEAQ (reference sequence). CDR3 coding DNA: TGTGCCAGCAGCCCCTGGACAGGACGGAATGAGCAGTTCTTC. This encodes CASSPWTGRNEQFF.

This clonotype came up a few times. This sequence joins TRBV5-6 and TRBJ2-4; no firm D call. The CDR3 extends over 13 amino acids. Trimming took 3 bases from V and 0 from J, leaving 4 bases between them. CDR1 SGHDT and CDR2 YYEEEE come from the germline V gene. CDR3 protein: CASSWAAKNIQYF. The CDR3 DNA reads TGTGCCAGCAGCTGGGCAGCCAAAAACATTCAGTACTTC.

CDR3 sequence reads: CASSPRRGGETQYF. The DNA of the CDR3 is TGTGCCAGCAGCCCCCGACGGGGGGGCGAGACCCAGTACTTC. The chain has TRBV3-1 and TRBJ2-5, with 8 bases lining up with TRBD2. With V trimmed by 4 bases and J by 5 bases, 6 bases remained unmatched. Germline V gene sequence: CDR1 LGHDT, CDR2 YNNKEL (reference sequence). CDR3 length: 14 residues.

This clonotype appeared many times. In DNA, the CDR3 is TGCGCCAGCAACCTACGGGATGCTCCTTTTCACCAAGAGACCCAGTACTTC. The encoded protein is CASNLRDAPFHQETQYF. V is TRBV5-1 and J is TRBJ2-5; D may be TRBD2 (5 bases). Trimming took 6 bases from V and 0 from J, leaving 21 bases between them. Germline assignment: CDR1 SGHRS and CDR2 YFSETQ. The length of the CDR3 is 17 residues.

This clonotype has more than one count but fewer than ten. The chain carries TRBV4-1 and TRBJ2-1; TRBD2 matches 10 bases. Germline loops: CDR1 MGHRA, CDR2 YSYEKL. This CDR3 spans 15 amino acids. J gave up 3 bases and V 3 bases, and 2 bases lay outside the gene matches. The CDR3 DNA sequence: TGCGCCAGCAGCCATCAGCGGGAGGGCTACAATGAGCAGTTCTTC. Translation gives CASSHQREGYNEQFF.

The genes are TRBV7-3 and TRBJ2-4; D assignment may be TRBD1 or TRBD2 (5 bases each). CDR3 size: 18 residues. V was cut by 4 bases and J by 7 bases, with 26 bases left in between. The germline CDR1 and CDR2 sequences are SGHTA and FQGTGA. The CDR3 DNA sequence: TGTGCCAGCAGCTCAAACGACTTTGGGACGGCCCCTAGGAACATTCAGTACTTC. Encoded protein: CASSSNDFGTAPRNIQYF.

This clonotype came up many times. The chain links TRBV12-3 or TRBV12-4 to TRBJ2-5; D call uncertain. The CDR3 loop spans 14 amino acids. Trimming shortened V by 3 bases and J by 3 bases, and 11 bases separated the two germline ends. CDR3 nucleotide sequence: TGTGCCAGCAGTTTGGGGTACGAGAAAGAGACCCAGTACTTC. Amino acids: CASSLGYEKETQYF.

This clonotype was seen only a few times. CDR3: CSVVQDYGYTF. CDR3 nucleotide sequence: TGCAGCGTTGTTCAGGACTATGGCTACACCTTC. V and J are TRBV29-1 and TRBJ1-2, with D unresolved. Germline loops: CDR1 SQVTM, CDR2 ANQGSEA. The CDR3 runs 11 residues. V lost 4 bases to trimming and J lost 3 bases, with 6 bases between them.

This clonotype came up many times. The chain employs TRBV12-3 or TRBV12-4 and TRBJ1-5, with D possibly TRBD1 on 5 matching bases. V lost 5 bases and J 6 bases, leaving 23 bases between the germline ends. The length of the CDR3 is 17 residues. Here the CDR3 reads CASSLRQLSPGSQPQHF. Written as DNA, the CDR3 is TGTGCCAGCAGTCTCCGACAGCTCTCGCCGGGTAGTCAGCCCCAGCATTTT.

The J gene is TRBJ2-5, the V gene TRBV15, with a possible D match to TRBD2 (6 bases). The CDR3 has 15 amino acids. Germline V lookup: CDR1 LNHNV, CDR2 YYDKDF (reference sequence). Trimming took off 1 base at V and 10 bases at J, with 19 bases between the two ends. The CDR3 reads CATSRVARGSEFQYF. The DNA for the CDR3 is TGTGCCACCAGCAGAGTGGCCCGGGGGTCGGAATTCCAGTACTTC.

This chain connects TRBV11-2 to TRBJ2-3; D might be TRBD2 (6 bases). The CDR3 length is 15 residues. Germline CDR1 SGHAT, CDR2 FQNNGV. V was clipped by 2 bases and J by 0 bases, with 9 bases between them. For the CDR3, the DNA is TGTGCCAGCAGCTTAAGCGGGCATAGCACAGATACGCAGTATTTT. Translated, it gives CASSLSGHSTDTQYF.

This clonotype came up a few times. The rearrangement links TRBV2 to TRBJ1-5, with D tentatively TRBD1 (5 bases). Per the germline V gene, CDR1 is SNHLY and CDR2 is FYNNEI. This CDR3 spans 13 amino acids. Trimming pared 4 bases from V and 2 bases from J, leaving 6 bases between. This CDR3 is CASSVTGNQPQHF. CDR3 DNA: TGTGCCAGCAGTGTGACAGGCAATCAGCCCCAGCATTTT.

V usage is TRBV9 and J usage is TRBJ2-1; D gene uncertain. The CDR3 has 14 residues. Germline V gives CDR1 SGDLS, CDR2 YYNGEE. With 0 bases removed from V and 5 bases from J, the gap between germline ends came to 9 bases. The DNA for the CDR3 is TGTGCCAGCAGCGTAGTCTCACAAAACAATGAGCAGTTCTTC. Translating gives CASSVVSQNNEQFF.

In its sample, this clonotype was seen many times. The gene calls are TRBV20-1 and TRBJ2-1; tentatively, D is TRBD2 (6 bases). The CDR3 covers 16 residues. CDR1 is DFQATT and CDR2 is SNEGSKA in the germline V gene (reference sequence). With 6 bases removed from V and 0 bases from J, the gap between germline ends came to 18 bases. The CDR3 loop is CSADEPSASSYNEQFF. The CDR3 DNA sequence: TGCAGTGCCGACGAACCTAGCGCGAGCTCCTACAATGAGCAGTTCTTC.